Reported below is one T cell receptor (beta chain). This clonotype was observed a few times. No antigen is known for it. Nothing much larger sits one base from this clone, and base qualities are not available. Sequences GTSNPN (CDR1) and SVGIG (CDR2) are obtained from the germline V gene (reference sequence). Trimming takes 2 bases from V and 5 bases from J, and the germline ends sit 16 bases apart. The CDR3 has 14 amino acids, counting the end cysteine and phenylalanine. The only DNA kept is the CDR3, 42 bases in frame from the first base. The record originates from a study of CD8 T cells in ankylosing spondylitis (dated by TCRdb to 2016 to 2017). Some background on the complete study: The study profiled T cell receptor beta repertoires in healthy donors and ankylosing spondylitis patients to find disease-linked TCR variants. The whole study cohort included over 85 healthy donors and over 20 ankylosing spondylitis patients. Peripheral blood samples were taken, and synovial fluid was additionally collected from ankylosing spondylitis patients. Study-wide conclusions, independent of this receptor: Some of the motif variants had been reported before in the synovial fluid and blood of reactive arthritis patients, a finding that suggests common disease-initiation mechanisms. A TCR beta motif of 7 or 8 highly homologous amino acid variants appeared characteristic of blood from ankylosing spondylitis patients. The disease-linked clones showed a CD8+ phenotype and occurred at relatively low frequencies in peripheral blood. The disease-linked clones were reported to be significantly enriched in matched synovial fluid samples from ankylosing spondylitis patients.

These reads were obtained on an Illumina HiSeq 2500. TCR beta libraries were prepared by quantitative 5'-RACE with molecular barcodes. Per the authors' processing: To identify disease-linked TCR variants, a new computational method was used, one built on a probabilistic model of VDJ rearrangement. TCRdb applied fastp at Q25 and MiXCR to the public reads, then kept only in-frame beta chains. Rows with a matching CDR3 protein are joined into one entry that keeps the most common DNA and genes. V and J calls and clone size were set by TCRdb, not the authors. The sample table holds over 150,000 distinct CDR3 sequences, of which about 13% were seen once. The ten biggest clones cover approximately 15% of the sample.

The chain is encoded by TRBV30 joined to TRBJ2-7, with a tentative D gene TRBD1 over 6 matching bases. The sequence derives from a male donor with ankylosing spondylitis or in good health (not recorded which). Material: blood, either unsorted or a sorted T cell fraction (not recorded which). This receptor carries the CDR3 CAWSQAQGANEQYF. Read as DNA, the sequence is TGTGCCTGGAGTCAAGCACAGGGTGCGAACGAGCAGTACTTC.